A single sample is the source of the 21 T cell receptor beta chains below, sequenced in a study of CXCR3-negative and CXCR3-positive naive CD8 T cells. Notes on the study in general: More hydrophobic TRB CDR3s occurred in CXCR3-positive than in CXCR3-negative naive cells.

UMI-labeled 5' RACE yielded the TRB cDNA libraries. After re-calling the 5' RACE reads, TCRdb lists one entry per CDR3 protein, DNA absent. The sample includes 100,000 or so distinct CDR3 sequences. These receptors' antigens are unknown. The sequenced sample was naive CXCR3+ CD8+ T cells from blood. Subset indicated: CD45RO-CCR7+CD27+CD95- naive CD8+ T cells expressing CXCR3 (TNR3+). These receptors came from a human donor in good health. Some clones in this sample may be carry-over from other donors' samples.

The V and J genes are TRBV4-1 and TRBJ2-7; without DNA, the TCRdb call of TRBD1 cannot be checked. This CDR3 is 15 amino acids long. Germline V gene sequence: CDR1 MGHRA, CDR2 YSYEKL. CDR3 in amino acids: CASSRVFGAAYEQYF.

The chain joins TRBV18 to TRBJ2-1. Germline CDR1 reads KGHSH; CDR2 reads LQKENI. The CDR3 contains 16 residues. CDR3: CASSEEQIATYNEQFF.

V and J are TRBV5-1 and TRBJ1-1; absent DNA, TCRdb's TRBD1 call cannot be checked. Germline CDR1 is SGHRS and CDR2 is YFSETQ. This CDR3 comprises 19 residues. CDR3 protein: CASSLEGTWIGEMNTEAFF.

The chain is built from TRBV6-4 and TRBJ2-1; absent DNA, TCRdb's TRBD2 call cannot be checked. Per germline, CDR1 MRHNA and CDR2 SNTAGT. There are 13 residues in the CDR3. The CDR3 here is CASSDLLAGEQFF.

The chain employs TRBV12-3 or TRBV12-4 and TRBJ2-7; the TCRdb call, TRBD2, lacks DNA for checking. The CDR3 is 15 amino acids. CDR3 sequence reads: CASRPTSGGVYEQYF.

CDR3 protein: CASSWTGSWGNTIYF. The chain has TRBV7-2 and TRBJ1-3; the TCRdb call, TRBD1, lacks DNA for checking. The V gene's germline CDR1 is SGHTA and CDR2 FQGNSA. The CDR3 totals 15 residues.

The chain combines TRBV10-3 with TRBJ2-2; as DNA is missing, the TRBD1 call by TCRdb cannot be tested. CDR3 length: 15 amino acids. Germline loops: CDR1 ENHRY, CDR2 SYGVKD. CDR3 region: CAISDPGRVIGELFF.

The chain uses TRBV4-1 and TRBJ1-4; there is no DNA to check the TCRdb D call of TRBD1. The CDR3 has 15 amino acids. Germline V gene data show CDR1 as MGHRA and CDR2 as YSYEKL. This CDR3 is CASSQVAGGGEKLFF.

V gene TRBV15 combines with J gene TRBJ2-7; TCRdb calls TRBD2, which cannot be checked without DNA. The CDR3 has 15 residues. Germline V lookup: CDR1 LNHNV, CDR2 YYDKDF (reference sequence). The CDR3 spells CATSRERALSYEQYF.

This chain joins TRBV20-1 and TRBJ2-7. In germline, CDR1 is DFQATT, CDR2 SNEGSKA (reference sequence). The CDR3 has 12 residues. The CDR3 sequence: CSARDLGVEQYF.

CDR3 protein: CASSHVTPGQGLGINNEQFF. The chain uses TRBV4-1 and TRBJ2-1; there is no DNA to check the TCRdb D call of TRBD1. Per germline, CDR1 MGHRA and CDR2 YSYEKL. CDR3 size: 20 residues.

This rearrangement joins TRBV12-3 or TRBV12-4 to TRBJ2-1; TCRdb gives TRBD2 as the D gene, but with no DNA this cannot be confirmed. The CDR3 totals 14 residues. This chain's CDR3 is CASSWGTSGNEQFF.

The chain recombines TRBV13 with TRBJ2-7; the D call from TCRdb, TRBD2, cannot be confirmed without DNA. The germline gives CDR1 PRHDT, CDR2 FYEKMQ (reference sequence). The CDR3 is 16 residues long. This CDR3 is CASSLEGSGEGYEQYF.

The CDR3 here is CASSFGRGARTEAFF. V usage is TRBV5-1 and J usage is TRBJ1-1; TCRdb's D gene call, TRBD1, goes unchecked for lack of DNA. The length of the CDR3 is 15 residues. Germline CDR1 is SGHRS and CDR2 is YFSETQ.

The chain joins TRBV4-2 to TRBJ2-7; the TCRdb D gene call, TRBD1, has no DNA to confirm it. The CDR3 extends over 17 amino acids. Looked up from germline, CDR1 is LGHNA and CDR2 is YNFKEQ. CDR3 sequence: CASSHPTGGVGDYEQYF.

The chain carries TRBV6-2 or TRBV6-3 and TRBJ2-1; the TCRdb D gene call, TRBD1, has no DNA to confirm it. The CDR3 covers 14 residues. Germline assignment: CDR1 MNHEY and CDR2 SVGEGT. This CDR3 reads CASSISWTNNEQFF.

The chain couples TRBV12-3 or TRBV12-4 to TRBJ2-1; as DNA is missing, the TRBD1 call by TCRdb cannot be tested. CDR3 length equals 12 residues. CDR3 loop: CASSRTGNEQFF.

The J gene is TRBJ1-2, the V gene TRBV15; TCRdb designates TRBD1, a call that cannot be tested without DNA. Germline V CDR1 and CDR2: LNHNV, YYDKDF (reference sequence). CDR3 length: 14 amino acids. CDR3 sequence reads: CATSTTGGGYGYTF.

The chain joins TRBV19 to TRBJ2-3. This CDR3 contains 14 residues. CDR1 is LNHDA, CDR2 SQIVND, per germline (reference sequence). CDR3 protein: CASSLLTSSDTQYF.

V gene TRBV7-9 combines with J gene TRBJ2-7; TCRdb names TRBD2, which stays unverified in the absence of DNA. Per germline, CDR1 SEHNR and CDR2 FQNEAQ (reference sequence). This CDR3 has 18 residues. Here the CDR3 reads CASSSRRTSGRGDYEQYF. Complete variable domain (other parts from reference TRBV7-9 and TRBJ2-7): DTGVSQNPRHKITKRGQNVTFRCDPISEHNRLYWYRQTLGQGPEFLTYFQNEAQLEKSRLLSDRFSAERPKGSFSTLEIQRTEQGDSAMYLCASSSRRTSGRGDYEQYFGPGTRLTVT.

J is TRBJ2-5 and V is TRBV19; TCRdb reports TRBD2, a call that lacks DNA to check it against. The CDR3 spans 18 residues. The germline gives CDR1 LNHDA, CDR2 SQIVND (reference sequence). The CDR3 reads CASSIVAAGDRNRETQYF. Looking up the rest from reference TRBV19 and TRBJ2-5 gives the full variable domain: DGGITQSPKYLFRKEGQNVTLSCEQNLNHDAMYWYRQDPGQGLRLIYYSQIVNDFQKGDIAEGYSVSREKKESFPLTVTSAQKNPTAFYLCASSIVAAGDRNRETQYFGPGTRLLVL.